This TCR beta chain was retrieved from a study of blood T cells in healthy people across ages. V was cut by 0 bases and J by 4 bases, with 9 bases left in between. The germline V gene encodes CDR1 LGHDT and CDR2 YNNKEL (reference sequence). The CDR3 has 14 residues. Next came a second PCR, run for about 7 to 12 cycles, which used a sample-barcoded 5' primer along with a J-beta primer mix. Via MiXCR, TCRdb re-called the 5' RACE reads, giving one row per CDR3 protein. The repertoire holds some 1.4 million distinct CDR3 sequences, with around 39% as singletons. The sequencing sample was made of blood. This rearrangement joins TRBV3-1 to TRBJ1-1; no clear D. This TCR was recovered from a woman aged 18-29 years in good health. The CDR3 spells CASSQDGVGTEAFF. The CDR3 DNA follows: TGTGCCAGCAGCCAAGATGGTGTAGGCACTGAAGCTTTCTTT.